This T cell receptor (beta chain) was observed in a study of immune evolution from preneoplasia to lung adenocarcinoma. Study-level points and caveats: Top clone share appeared to fall from AAH through AIS, MIA, adenocarcinoma.

With regard to this clone: Its antigen is not identified.

The CDR3 runs to 15 residues. V lost 3 bases to trimming and J lost 9 bases; unmatched junction nucleotides: 9. CDR1 is LNHDA and CDR2 is SQIVND in the germline V gene (reference sequence). H&E slides confirmed each diagnosis, reviewed by two pathologists independently. Sequencing was performed with immunoSEQ multiplex PCR; in TCRdb, only in-frame clones are kept and a portion is missing. The sample yields some 10,000 clones, approximately 80% seen once. The sequence came from a person aged 65 to 85 with lung adenocarcinoma. The material sequenced was FFPE minimally invasive lung adenocarcinoma tissue. The genes are TRBV19 and TRBJ2-1, with TRBD2 matching over 9 bases. The CDR3 loop reads CASSMAASGVGEQFF. The CDR3 DNA is TGTGCCAGTAGTATGGCGGCTAGCGGGGTGGGTGAGCAGTTCTTC.